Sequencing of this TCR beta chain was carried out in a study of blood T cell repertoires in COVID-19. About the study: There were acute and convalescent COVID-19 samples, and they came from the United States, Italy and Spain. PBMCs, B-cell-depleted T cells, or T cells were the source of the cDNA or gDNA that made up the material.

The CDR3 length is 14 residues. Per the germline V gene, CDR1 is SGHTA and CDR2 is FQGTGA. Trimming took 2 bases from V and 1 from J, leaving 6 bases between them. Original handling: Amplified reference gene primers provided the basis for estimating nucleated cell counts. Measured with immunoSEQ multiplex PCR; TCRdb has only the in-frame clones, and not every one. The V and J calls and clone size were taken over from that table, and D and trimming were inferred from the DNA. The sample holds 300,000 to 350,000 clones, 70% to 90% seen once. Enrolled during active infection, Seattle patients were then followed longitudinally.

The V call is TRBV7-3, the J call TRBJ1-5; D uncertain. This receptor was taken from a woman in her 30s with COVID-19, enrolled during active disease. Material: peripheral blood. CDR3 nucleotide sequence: TGTGCCAGCAGCTTATCCAGGAGCAATCAGCCCCAGCATTTT. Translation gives CASSLSRSNQPQHF.